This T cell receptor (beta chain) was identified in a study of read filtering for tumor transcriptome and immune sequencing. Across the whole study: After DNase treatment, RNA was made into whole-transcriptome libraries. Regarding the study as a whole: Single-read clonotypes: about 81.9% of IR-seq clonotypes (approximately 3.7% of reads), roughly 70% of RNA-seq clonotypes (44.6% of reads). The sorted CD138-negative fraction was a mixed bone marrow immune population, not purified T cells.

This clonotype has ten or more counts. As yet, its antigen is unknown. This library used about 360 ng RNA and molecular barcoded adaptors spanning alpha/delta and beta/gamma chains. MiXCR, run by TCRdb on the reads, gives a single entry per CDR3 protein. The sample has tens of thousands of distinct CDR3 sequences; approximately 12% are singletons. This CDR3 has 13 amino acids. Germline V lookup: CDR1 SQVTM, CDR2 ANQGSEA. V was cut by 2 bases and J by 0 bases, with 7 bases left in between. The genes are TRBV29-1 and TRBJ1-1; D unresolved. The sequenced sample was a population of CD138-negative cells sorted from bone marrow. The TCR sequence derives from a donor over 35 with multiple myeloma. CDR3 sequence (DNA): TGCAGCGTTGAACCTCCGGTGAACACTGAAGCTTTCTTT. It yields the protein CSVEPPVNTEAFF.